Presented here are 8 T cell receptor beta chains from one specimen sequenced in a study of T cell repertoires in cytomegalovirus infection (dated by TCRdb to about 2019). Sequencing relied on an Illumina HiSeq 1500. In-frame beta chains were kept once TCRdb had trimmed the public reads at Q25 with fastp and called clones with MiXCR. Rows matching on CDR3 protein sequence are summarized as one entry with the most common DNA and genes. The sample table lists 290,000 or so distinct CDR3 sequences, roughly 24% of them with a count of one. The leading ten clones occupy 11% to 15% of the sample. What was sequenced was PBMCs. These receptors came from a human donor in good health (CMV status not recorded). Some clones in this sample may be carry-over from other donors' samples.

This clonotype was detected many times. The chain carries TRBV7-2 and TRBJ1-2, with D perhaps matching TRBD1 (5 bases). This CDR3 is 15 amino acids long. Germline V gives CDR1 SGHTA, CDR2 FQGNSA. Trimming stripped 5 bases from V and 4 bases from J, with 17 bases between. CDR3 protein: CASSLTAQGGYGYTF. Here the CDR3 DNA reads TGTGCCAGCAGCCTAACTGCGCAGGGCGGCTATGGCTACACCTTC.

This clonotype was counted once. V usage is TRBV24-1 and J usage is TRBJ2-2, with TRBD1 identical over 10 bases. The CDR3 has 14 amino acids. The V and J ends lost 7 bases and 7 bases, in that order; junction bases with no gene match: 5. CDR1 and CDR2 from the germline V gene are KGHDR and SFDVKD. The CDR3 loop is CATRDRGTGGELFF. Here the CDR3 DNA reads TGTGCCACCAGGGACAGGGGGACAGGCGGGGAGCTGTTTTTT.

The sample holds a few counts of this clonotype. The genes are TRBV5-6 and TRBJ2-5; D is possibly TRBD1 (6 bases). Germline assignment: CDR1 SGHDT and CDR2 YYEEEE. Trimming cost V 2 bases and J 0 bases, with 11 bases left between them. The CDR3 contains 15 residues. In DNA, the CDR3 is TGTGCCAGCAGCTTTATTACAGGGAACCAAGAGACCCAGTACTTC. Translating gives CASSFITGNQETQYF. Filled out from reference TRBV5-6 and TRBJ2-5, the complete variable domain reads DAGVTQSPTHLIKTRGQQVTLRCSPKSGHDTVSWYQQALGQGPQFIFQYYEEEERQRGNFPDRFSGHQFPNYSSELNVNALLLGDSALYLCASSFITGNQETQYFGPGTRLLVL.

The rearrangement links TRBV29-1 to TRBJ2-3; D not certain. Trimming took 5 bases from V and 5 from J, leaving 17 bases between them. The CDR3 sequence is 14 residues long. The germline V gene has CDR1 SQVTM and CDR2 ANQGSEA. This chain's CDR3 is CSVTTSGLGDTQYF. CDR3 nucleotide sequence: TGCAGCGTTACCACATCAGGATTGGGAGATACGCAGTATTTT.

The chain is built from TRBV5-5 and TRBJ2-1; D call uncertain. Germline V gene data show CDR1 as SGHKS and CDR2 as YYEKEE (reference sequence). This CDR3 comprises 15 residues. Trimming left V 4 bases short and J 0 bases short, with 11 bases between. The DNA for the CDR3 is TGTGCCAGCAGCGATGGTTTGTCCTCCTACAATGAGCAGTTCTTC. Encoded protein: CASSDGLSSYNEQFF.

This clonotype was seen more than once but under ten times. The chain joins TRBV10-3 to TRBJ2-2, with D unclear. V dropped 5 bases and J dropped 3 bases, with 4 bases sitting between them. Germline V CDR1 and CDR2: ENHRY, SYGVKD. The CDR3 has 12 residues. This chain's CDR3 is CAISKDTGELFF. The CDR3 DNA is TGTGCCATCAGTAAGGACACCGGGGAGCTGTTTTTT.

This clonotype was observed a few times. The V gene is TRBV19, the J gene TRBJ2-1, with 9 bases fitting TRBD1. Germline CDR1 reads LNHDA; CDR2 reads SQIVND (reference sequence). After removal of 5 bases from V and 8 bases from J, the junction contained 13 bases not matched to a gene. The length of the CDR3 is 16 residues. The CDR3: CASSAPTGGQGYEQFF. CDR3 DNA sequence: TGTGCCAGTAGTGCCCCCACAGGGGGACAGGGCTATGAGCAGTTCTTC. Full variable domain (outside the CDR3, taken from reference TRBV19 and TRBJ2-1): DGGITQSPKYLFRKEGQNVTLSCEQNLNHDAMYWYRQDPGQGLRLIYYSQIVNDFQKGDIAEGYSVSREKKESFPLTVTSAQKNPTAFYLCASSAPTGGQGYEQFFGPGTRLTVL.

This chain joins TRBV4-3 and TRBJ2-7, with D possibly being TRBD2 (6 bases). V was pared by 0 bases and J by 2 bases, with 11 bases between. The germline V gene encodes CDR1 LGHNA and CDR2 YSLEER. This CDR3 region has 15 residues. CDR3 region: CASSQDLGGPYEQYF. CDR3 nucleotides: TGCGCCAGCAGCCAAGACCTGGGAGGTCCCTACGAGCAGTACTTC.